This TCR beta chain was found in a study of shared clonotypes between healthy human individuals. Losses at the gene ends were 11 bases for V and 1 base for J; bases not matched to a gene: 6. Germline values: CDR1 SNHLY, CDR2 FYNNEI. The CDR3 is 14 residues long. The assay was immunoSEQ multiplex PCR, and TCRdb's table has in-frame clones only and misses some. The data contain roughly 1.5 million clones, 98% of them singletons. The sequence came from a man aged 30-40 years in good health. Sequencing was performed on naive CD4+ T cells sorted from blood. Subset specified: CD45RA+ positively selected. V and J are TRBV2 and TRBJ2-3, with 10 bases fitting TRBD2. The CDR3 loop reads CASSLAGGTDTQYF. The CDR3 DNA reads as TGTGCCTCCAGCCTAGCGGGAGGCACAGATACGCAGTATTTT.